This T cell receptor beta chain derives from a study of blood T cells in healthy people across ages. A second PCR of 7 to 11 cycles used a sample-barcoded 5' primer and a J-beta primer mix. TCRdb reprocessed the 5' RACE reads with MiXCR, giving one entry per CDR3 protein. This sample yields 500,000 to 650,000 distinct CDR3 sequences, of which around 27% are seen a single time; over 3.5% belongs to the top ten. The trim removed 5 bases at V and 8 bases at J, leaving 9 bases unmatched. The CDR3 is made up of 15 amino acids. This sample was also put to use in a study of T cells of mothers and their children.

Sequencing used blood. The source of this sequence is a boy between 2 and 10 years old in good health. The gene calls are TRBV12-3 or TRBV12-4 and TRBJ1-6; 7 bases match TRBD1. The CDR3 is CASSPTTGRYSPLHF. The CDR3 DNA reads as TGTGCCAGCAGTCCTACGACAGGGAGATATTCACCCCTCCACTTT.